One and the same sample provided the 15 T cell receptor beta chains below, sequenced in a study of shared clonotypes between healthy human individuals. The assay was immunoSEQ multiplex PCR, and TCRdb's table has in-frame clones only and misses some. This sample has approximately 2,000,000 clones, with approximately 90% found just once. Sequencing used naive CD4+ T cells from PBMCs. Subset given: CD45RA+ positively selected. These receptors were obtained from a man between 18 and 35 years old in good health. Some clones in this sample may be carry-over from other donors' samples.

The chain combines TRBV7-9 with TRBJ2-5; D may be TRBD2 (5 bases). Trimming left V 0 bases short and J 3 bases short, with 8 bases between. There are 14 residues in the CDR3. Looked up from germline, CDR1 is SEHNR and CDR2 is FQNEAQ (reference sequence). The CDR3 DNA sequence: TGTGCCAGCAGCTTAGCGGGAGTAGAAGAGACCCAGTACTTC. Protein sequence: CASSLAGVEETQYF.

The rearrangement uses TRBV4-2 and TRBJ1-1; no firm D call. CDR1 is LGHNA and CDR2 is YNFKEQ in the germline V gene. The V and J ends lost 1 base and 1 base respectively, with 7 bases between them. The CDR3 length is 14 residues. The CDR3 region is CASSQVGSNTEAFF. CDR3 bases: TGTGCCAGCAGCCAAGTTGGTTCGAACACTGAAGCTTTCTTT.

The chain carries TRBV27 and TRBJ2-3; D possibly corresponds to TRBD2 (5 bases). The V and J ends lost 8 bases and 3 bases respectively, with 15 bases between them. The CDR3 runs to 14 residues. Germline CDR1 reads MNHEY; CDR2 reads SMNVEV (reference sequence). DNA of the CDR3: TGTGCCAGCGGAATCCGGGAAACAACAGATACGCAGTATTTT. It codes for CASGIRETTDTQYF.

This clone was picked up one time. The V and J genes are TRBV7-6 and TRBJ2-1; weak D call: TRBD2 (8 bases). CDR3 length equals 16 residues. Germline V gene sequence: CDR1 SGHVS, CDR2 FNYEAQ. Between the trimmed V and J ends, which lost 1 base and 8 bases, there was a span of 18 bases. The CDR3 protein is CASSLGEGAGGHEQFF. Written as DNA, the CDR3 is TGTGCCAGCAGCTTAGGAGAGGGGGCGGGAGGCCATGAGCAGTTCTTC.

V usage is TRBV7-6 and J usage is TRBJ2-1; 11 nucleotides line up with TRBD2. The trim removed 5 bases at V and 9 bases at J, leaving 15 bases unmatched. The CDR3 covers 17 residues. From germline, CDR1 is SGHVS and CDR2 FNYEAQ. CDR3 DNA: TGTGCCAGCAGCCGAGAACGACTAGCGGGACTAGTTTTTGAGCAGTTCTTC. Its translation is CASSRERLAGLVFEQFF.

As concerns this clone: This sample includes further DNA sequences coding for the same CDR3. The chain employs TRBV28 and TRBJ1-1; 7 nucleotides align to TRBD1. Unmatched junction bases numbered 6, after V lost 4 bases and J lost 7 bases. Germline CDR1 reads MDHEN; CDR2 reads SYDVKM. The CDR3 extends over 13 amino acids. CDR3 amino acids: CASSSPGQLEAFF. The CDR3 DNA follows: TGTGCCAGCAGTTCCCCGGGACAGCTTGAAGCTTTCTTT.

The chain couples TRBV9 to TRBJ2-3, with 12 bases lining up with TRBD2. Germline lookup yields CDR1 SGDLS and CDR2 YYNGEE. CDR3 length: 13 residues. For the CDR3, the DNA is TGTGCTTCCGGACTAGCGGGATTAGATACGCAGTATTTT. Translation gives CASGLAGLDTQYF.

The chain combines TRBV5-1 with TRBJ2-2, with TRBD1 as a possible D gene (6 bases). The CDR3 is 16 amino acids. V lost 2 bases and J 0 bases, leaving 11 bases between the germline ends. Germline values: CDR1 SGHRS, CDR2 YFSETQ. The CDR3 bases are TGCGCCAGCAGCTTACAGGGAATCCCGAACACCGGGGAGCTGTTTTTT. It codes for CASSLQGIPNTGELFF.

This chain connects TRBV5-6 to TRBJ1-4; TRBD1 aligns across 7 bases. The V gene end was trimmed by 3 bases and the J gene end by 8 bases; junction bases not matched to a gene: 10. Germline V CDR1 and CDR2: SGHDT, YYEEEE. This CDR3 has 15 residues. The DNA for the CDR3 is TGTGCCAGCAGCTGGAAAGGGGGCCCCCGGGAAAAACTGTTTTTT. It yields the protein CASSWKGGPREKLFF.

This sequence joins TRBV6-1 and TRBJ2-1, with 10 nucleotides matching TRBD2. CDR1 and CDR2 from the germline V gene are MNHNS and SASEGT. The V gene end was trimmed by 4 bases and the J gene end by 4 bases; junction bases not matched to a gene: 7. This CDR3 region has 16 residues. CDR3 loop: CASSVVASGRYNEQFF. In nucleotides, the CDR3 is TGTGCCAGCAGTGTGGTGGCTAGCGGGAGATACAATGAGCAGTTCTTC.

The chain carries TRBV18 and TRBJ2-7; D not certain. Trimming took 1 base from V and 6 from J, leaving 7 bases between them. Germline assignment: CDR1 KGHSH and CDR2 LQKENI. This CDR3 is 12 amino acids long. This chain's CDR3 is CASSPQGPEQYF. Written as DNA, the CDR3 is TGTGCCAGCTCACCACAGGGTCCCGAGCAGTACTTC.

This sequence joins TRBV5-5 and TRBJ2-6; D ambiguous. CDR1 and CDR2 (germline): SGHKS, YYEKEE (reference sequence). V was cut by 2 bases and J by 0 bases, with 9 bases left in between. The CDR3 has 16 residues. DNA of the CDR3: TGTGCCAGCAGCTTCAACCAGCTCTCTGGGGCCAACGTCCTGACTTTC. Translating gives CASSFNQLSGANVLTF.

The rearrangement uses TRBV27 and TRBJ2-7; 7 positions agree with TRBD2. Germline CDR1 reads MNHEY; CDR2 reads SMNVEV (reference sequence). Trimming took 8 bases from V and 6 from J; bases not matched to a gene: 16. CDR3 length: 15 amino acids. The CDR3 here is CASAPGLAGALEQYF. The CDR3 nucleotides are TGTGCCAGCGCCCCAGGTCTGGCGGGAGCTCTCGAGCAGTACTTC.

In nucleotides, the CDR3 is TGTGCCAGCAGTGACTCGACCGGGACTAGCTCCACCTACGAGCAGTACTTC. Protein sequence: CASSDSTGTSSTYEQYF. This chain connects TRBV6-4 to TRBJ2-7, with 9 bases fitting TRBD2. Looked up from germline, CDR1 is MRHNA and CDR2 is SNTAGT. Germline trimming cut 0 bases from V and 2 bases from J; bases unmatched to any gene: 8. The CDR3 length is 17 residues.

This chain links TRBV5-1 with TRBJ1-4; the match to TRBD1 covers 7 bases. The CDR3 is 15 amino acids. The ends lost 4 bases at V and 0 bases at J; junction bases unmatched: 3. Germline V lookup: CDR1 SGHRS, CDR2 YFSETQ. Written as DNA, the CDR3 is TGCGCCAGCAGCACAGGACAGGCAACTAATGAAAAACTGTTTTTT. Translation: CASSTGQATNEKLFF.